This TCR beta chain was found in a study of T-cell memory formation after mild COVID-19. For the study at large: Largely donor-specific sequence clusters came from two donors.

This clonotype was seen repeatedly, ten times or more. Its specificity is not known. The V segment lost 8 bases and the J segment 1 base; nucleotides outside the gene matches: 12. CDR3 length: 17 residues. Per the germline V gene, CDR1 is LNHNV and CDR2 is YYDKDF (reference sequence). Study conclusions and caveats: Contracting clones from day 15 to 85 had balanced CD4/CD8; later expanders favoured CD4+.

TCRdb reprocessed the 5' RACE reads with MiXCR, giving one entry per CDR3 protein. The data show tens of thousands of distinct CDR3 sequences, around 21% seen once. This rearrangement joins TRBV15 to TRBJ2-5; 11 bases fit TRBD2. Sequencing used PBMCs or a T cell subset sorted from them (not recorded which). The receptor was derived from an adult who had mild COVID-19 (a few samples of this study predate the infection). Cell type and time point are not known. The CDR3 coding sequence is TGTGCCACCCGGACGGCTAGCGGGGGGCGTACCCAAGAGACCCAGTACTTC. Its translation: CATRTASGGRTQETQYF.